This passage covers 8 T cell receptor beta chains from one sample sequenced in a study of blood T cell repertoires in COVID-19 (dated by TCRdb to the early 2020s). Receptors were amplified or captured by the immunoSEQ multiplex PCR assay. This is the immuneACCESS table as TCRdb keeps it, with only in-frame sequences that have V and J called. A part of the clones is gone; compared with another copy, unresolved V genes explain less than half, and the rest is unexplained. The sample profile shows 210,000 or so clones; under 90% of them were found once. The ten largest clones capture about 20% of the sample. Sequences were obtained from peripheral blood. These receptor sequences come from a human donor in a cohort sampled during active COVID-19.

This chain connects TRBV7-9 to TRBJ1-6; unclear D gene. The CDR3 runs to 13 residues. Germline assignment: CDR1 SEHNR and CDR2 FQNEAQ (reference sequence). Trimming shortened V by 7 bases and J by 10 bases, and 14 bases separated the two germline ends. CDR3 protein: CASTIDGRSPLHF. The CDR3 coding sequence is TGTGCCAGCACCATCGATGGGAGGTCACCCCTCCACTTT.

The chain has TRBV11-2 and TRBJ1-2; D not certain. The V and J ends lost 6 bases and 2 bases respectively, with 10 bases between them. The CDR3 spans 13 residues. Germline loops: CDR1 SGHAT, CDR2 FQNNGV. The CDR3 DNA is TGTGCCAGCAGTTACACCGAAAACTATGGCTACACCTTC. Its protein product is CASSYTENYGYTF.

The rearrangement uses TRBV19 and TRBJ1-4, with 10 nucleotides matching TRBD1. The germline CDR1 and CDR2 sequences are LNHDA and SQIVND (reference sequence). Trimming at V came to 4 bases and at J to 10 bases, leaving 15 bases not matched to a gene. The CDR3 totals 17 residues. The CDR3 loop reads CASSTRATGQGYRKLFF. Written as DNA, the CDR3 is TGTGCCAGTAGTACAAGAGCTACGGGACAGGGGTACCGAAAACTGTTTTTT. The whole variable domain, filled in from reference TRBV19 and TRBJ1-4, reads DGGITQSPKYLFRKEGQNVTLSCEQNLNHDAMYWYRQDPGQGLRLIYYSQIVNDFQKGDIAEGYSVSREKKESFPLTVTSAQKNPTAFYLCASSTRATGQGYRKLFFGSGTQLSVL.

The chain employs TRBV12-3 or TRBV12-4 and TRBJ1-3; no clear D. Trimming took off 6 bases at V and 4 bases at J, with 7 bases between the two ends. CDR3 length: 12 residues. The CDR3 sequence is CASSPGGNTIYF. The CDR3 DNA follows: TGTGCCAGCAGCCCGGGGGGAAACACCATATATTTT.

The chain employs TRBV4-1 and TRBJ2-1; possibly TRBD2 for D (6 bases). Trimming stripped 5 bases from V and 0 bases from J, with 14 bases between. Germline V CDR1 and CDR2: MGHRA, YSYEKL. CDR3 length equals 16 residues. As DNA, the CDR3 is TGCGCCAGCAGCGGTGTGTGGGGGGACTCCTACAATGAGCAGTTCTTC. It codes for CASSGVWGDSYNEQFF.

The genes are TRBV15 and TRBJ1-6; a weak D match, TRBD1 (5 bases). V dropped 0 bases and J dropped 14 bases, with 8 bases sitting between them. Per the germline V gene, CDR1 is LNHNV and CDR2 is YYDKDF (reference sequence). This CDR3 comprises 12 residues. This chain's CDR3 is CATSREQGALHF. The CDR3 nucleotides read TGTGCCACCAGCAGAGAACAAGGGGCCCTCCACTTT.

This clone was seen a handful of times. This chain links TRBV19 with TRBJ1-5, with D hard to call. Trimming took 5 bases from V and 2 from J, leaving 7 bases between them. Germline V gene data show CDR1 as LNHDA and CDR2 as SQIVND (reference sequence). The CDR3 totals 13 residues. CDR3 in DNA: TGTGCCAGTAGTGTAGGAGGCAATCAGCCCCAGCATTTT. It codes for CASSVGGNQPQHF.

The rearrangement joins TRBV4-1 to TRBJ2-1; D is possibly TRBD1 (6 bases). V lost 4 bases and J lost 0, with 10 bases in between. The CDR3 runs to 15 residues. Looked up from germline, CDR1 is MGHRA and CDR2 is YSYEKL. CDR3 coding DNA: TGCGCCAGCAGCCTAGGACAGCACTCCTACAATGAGCAGTTCTTC. It specifies CASSLGQHSYNEQFF.